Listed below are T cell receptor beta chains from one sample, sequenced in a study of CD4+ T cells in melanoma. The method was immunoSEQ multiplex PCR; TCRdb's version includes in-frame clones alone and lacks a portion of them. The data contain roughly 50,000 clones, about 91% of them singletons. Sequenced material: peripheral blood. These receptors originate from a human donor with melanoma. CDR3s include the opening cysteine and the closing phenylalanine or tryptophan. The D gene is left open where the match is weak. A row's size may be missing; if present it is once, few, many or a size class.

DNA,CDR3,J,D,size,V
TGTGCCAGCAGCTGGGGACAGGGGGCGGTTAGCAATCAGCCCCAGCATTTT,CASSWGQGAVSNQPQHF,TRBJ1-5,TRBD1,.,TRBV7-8
TGTGCCAGCAGCCGCGGGGGGAGGGGAAACACCATATATTTT,CASSRGGRGNTIYF,TRBJ1-3,.,.,TRBV7-9
TGTGCCAGCTCACCACCGGGACAGTCGAACACCGGGGAGCTGTTTTTT,CASSPPGQSNTGELFF,TRBJ2-2,TRBD1,.,TRBV18
TGTGCCAGCAGTGATGGGGCAGGGAGACATGAAGCTTTCTTT,CASSDGAGRHEAFF,TRBJ1-1,.,.,TRBV2
TGTGCCAGCAGCTTAATGGCAGGGTCCGGTTCACCCCTCCACTTT,CASSLMAGSGSPLHF,TRBJ1-6,.,.,TRBV7-6
TGTGCCAGTTTCGGGACACAGAAAGAGACCCAGTACTTC,CASFGTQKETQYF,TRBJ2-5,.,once,TRBV7-9
TGTGCCAGCAGCCCCTCCGGGTCAATAAATTCACCCCTCCACTTT,CASSPSGSINSPLHF,TRBJ1-6,.,.,TRBV4-2
TGTGCCAGCCCCCCGGGAGGGGAGTCCTATCACACAGATACGCAGTATTTT,CASPPGGESYHTDTQYF,TRBJ2-3,TRBD2,.,TRBV18
TGTGCCAGCAGCTTAGAGGGAATGGGGATGAACACTGAAGCTTTCTTT,CASSLEGMGMNTEAFF,TRBJ1-1,.,.,TRBV7-9
TGTGCCAGCAGCCGCTCAGGAAATCAGCCCCAGCATTTT,CASSRSGNQPQHF,TRBJ1-5,.,.,TRBV14
TGTGCCAGTAGACGGACAGGGGAAGGGTATGGCTACACCTTC,CASRRTGEGYGYTF,TRBJ1-2,TRBD1,.,TRBV19
TGTGCCAGCAGCTTGCCTAGGTCTAGCGGGGTCAATGAGCAGTTCTTC,CASSLPRSSGVNEQFF,TRBJ2-1,TRBD2,.,TRBV7-2
TGCGCCAGCAGTGTCCGGGACAGGGTCTCCTACGAGCAGTACTTC,CASSVRDRVSYEQYF,TRBJ2-7,TRBD1,.,TRBV10-1
TGTGCCAGCAGTTACTCGATAGGTACTAACTATGGCTACACCTTC,CASSYSIGTNYGYTF,TRBJ1-2,.,.,TRBV6-6
TGTGCCTGGAGCATTATCCGGACAGGGGACTCCTATAATTCACCCCTCCACTTT,CAWSIIRTGDSYNSPLHF,TRBJ1-6,TRBD1,.,TRBV30
TGTGCCAGTAGTCCTGGGACTTCCTACGAGCAGTACTTC,CASSPGTSYEQYF,TRBJ2-7,.,once,TRBV19
TGTGCCAGCAAGGGGACAGGGGAATCCTTCTATGGCTACACCTTC,CASKGTGESFYGYTF,TRBJ1-2,TRBD1,.,TRBV2
TGCAGCGTTGGGGTCGAGGCTCCTGAAGCTTTCTTT,CSVGVEAPEAFF,TRBJ1-1,.,.,TRBV29-1
TGTGCCAGCAGCTTGTTTTACGGGTCTGGAAACACCATATATTTT,CASSLFYGSGNTIYF,TRBJ1-3,.,.,TRBV5-5
TGTGCCAGCTCACCACTATTGTTCGCACAGACCACCGGGGAGCTGTTTTTT,CASSPLLFAQTTGELFF,TRBJ2-2,.,.,TRBV18
TGTGCCAGCAGCGTAGGCCCAGGAGAAAACACCATATATTTT,CASSVGPGENTIYF,TRBJ1-3,.,.,TRBV9
TGTGCCAGCAGCGTAGCTTCAGGTGCGAGGTATGGCTACACCTTC,CASSVASGARYGYTF,TRBJ1-2,.,.,TRBV9
TGTGCCAGCTCTCCGTATTCTGACAAGGGGCCGCAGTACTTC,CASSPYSDKGPQYF,TRBJ2-7,.,once,TRBV18
TGTGCCAGCAGCCTCGACAGGGTCGAGCAGTACTTC,CASSLDRVEQYF,TRBJ2-7,TRBD1,.,TRBV7-8
TGTGCCAGCAGCAACAAGGGCCAGGGGTCTGGAAACACCATATATTTT,CASSNKGQGSGNTIYF,TRBJ1-3,.,.,TRBV21-1
TGTGCCAGCAGTCATTCGGATACTAGCGGGGGGGAGACCCAGTACTTC,CASSHSDTSGGETQYF,TRBJ2-5,TRBD2,.,TRBV28
TGTGCCAGCAGTTTAGGCGTTGGTAGCACTGAAGCTTTCTTT,CASSLGVGSTEAFF,TRBJ1-1,.,.,TRBV27
TGTGCCAGCAGCTTACGGGACAGGGGACGTTTTGGAAACACCATATATTTT,CASSLRDRGRFGNTIYF,TRBJ1-3,TRBD1,.,TRBV7-9
TGTGCCAGCAGCCGAAAAGGGACTCTCTCAGAGAGGGATACGCAGTATTTT,CASSRKGTLSERDTQYF,TRBJ2-3,.,.,TRBV14
TGTGCCAGCTCACCATCCACAGGCGGTCCCTCCTATGGCTACACCTTC,CASSPSTGGPSYGYTF,TRBJ1-2,.,.,TRBV18
TGTGCCAGCAGCTTAGCGGGAGGGAACGAGCAGTACTTC,CASSLAGGNEQYF,TRBJ2-7,TRBD2,.,TRBV11-3
TGTGCCTGGTCGTTTAGCGGGGGGGTTTATGAGCAGTTCTTC,CAWSFSGGVYEQFF,TRBJ2-1,TRBD2,.,TRBV30